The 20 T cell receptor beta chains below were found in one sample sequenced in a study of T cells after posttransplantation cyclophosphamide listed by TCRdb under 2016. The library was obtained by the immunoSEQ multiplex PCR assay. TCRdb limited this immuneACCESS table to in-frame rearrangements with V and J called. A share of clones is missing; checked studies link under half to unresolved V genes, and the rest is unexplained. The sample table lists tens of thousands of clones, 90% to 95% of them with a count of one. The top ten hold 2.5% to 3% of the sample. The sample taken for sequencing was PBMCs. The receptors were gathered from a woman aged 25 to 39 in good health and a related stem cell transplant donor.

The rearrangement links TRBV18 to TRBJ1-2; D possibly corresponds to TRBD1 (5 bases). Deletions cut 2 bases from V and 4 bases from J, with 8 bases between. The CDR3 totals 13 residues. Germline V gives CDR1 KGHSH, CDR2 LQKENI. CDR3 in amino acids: CASSPAGLYGYTF. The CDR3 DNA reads TGTGCCAGCTCACCAGCAGGGCTCTATGGCTACACCTTC.

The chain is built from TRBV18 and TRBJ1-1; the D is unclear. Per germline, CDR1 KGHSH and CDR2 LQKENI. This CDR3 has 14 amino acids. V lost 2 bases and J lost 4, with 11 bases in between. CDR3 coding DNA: TGTGCCAGCTCACCAAACCAGCAAGGCACTGAAGCTTTCTTT. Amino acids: CASSPNQQGTEAFF.

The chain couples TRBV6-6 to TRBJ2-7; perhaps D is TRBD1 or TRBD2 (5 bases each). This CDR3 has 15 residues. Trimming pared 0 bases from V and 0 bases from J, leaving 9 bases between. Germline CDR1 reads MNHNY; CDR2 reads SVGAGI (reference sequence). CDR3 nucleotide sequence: TGTGCCAGCAGTTACTCGACCGGGGCCTCCTACGAGCAGTACTTC. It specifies CASSYSTGASYEQYF.

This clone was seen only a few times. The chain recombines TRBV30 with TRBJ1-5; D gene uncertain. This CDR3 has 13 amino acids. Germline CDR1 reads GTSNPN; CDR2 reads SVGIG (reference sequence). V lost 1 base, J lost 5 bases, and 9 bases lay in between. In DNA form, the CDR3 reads TGTGCCTGGAGTGGGTCGCGGGATCAGCCCCAGCATTTT. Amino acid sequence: CAWSGSRDQPQHF. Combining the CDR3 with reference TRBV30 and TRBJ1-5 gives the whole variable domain SQTIHQWPATLVQPVGSPLSLECTVEGTSNPNLYWYRQAAGRGLQLLFYSVGIGQISSEVPQNLSASRPQDRQFILSSKKLLLSDSGFYLCAWSGSRDQPQHFGDGTRLSIL.

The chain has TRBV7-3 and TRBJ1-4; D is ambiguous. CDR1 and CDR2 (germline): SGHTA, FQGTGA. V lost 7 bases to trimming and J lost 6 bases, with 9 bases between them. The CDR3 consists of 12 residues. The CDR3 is CASKRLDEKLFF. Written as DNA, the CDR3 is TGTGCCAGCAAACGGTTGGATGAAAAACTGTTTTTT.

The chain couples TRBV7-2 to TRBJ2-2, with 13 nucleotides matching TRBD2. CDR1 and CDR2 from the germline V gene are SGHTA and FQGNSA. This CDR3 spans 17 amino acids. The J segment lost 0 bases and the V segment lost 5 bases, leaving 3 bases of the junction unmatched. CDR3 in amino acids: CASSPGLAGPNTGELFF. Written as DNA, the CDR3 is TGTGCCAGCAGCCCGGGACTAGCGGGGCCGAACACCGGGGAGCTGTTTTTT.

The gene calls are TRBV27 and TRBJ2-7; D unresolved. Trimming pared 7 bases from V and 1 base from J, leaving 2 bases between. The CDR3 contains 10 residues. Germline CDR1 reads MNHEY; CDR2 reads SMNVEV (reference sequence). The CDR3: CASTSYEQYF. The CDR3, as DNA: TGTGCCAGCACGTCCTACGAGCAGTACTTC.

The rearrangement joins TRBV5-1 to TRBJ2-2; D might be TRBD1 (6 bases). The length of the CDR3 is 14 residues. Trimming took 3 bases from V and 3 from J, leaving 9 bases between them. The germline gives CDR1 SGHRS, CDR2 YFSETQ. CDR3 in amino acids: CASSSGADTGELFF. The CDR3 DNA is TGCGCCAGCAGCTCAGGGGCGGACACCGGGGAGCTGTTTTTT. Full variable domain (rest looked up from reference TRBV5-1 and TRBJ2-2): KAGVTQTPRYLIKTRGQQVTLSCSPISGHRSVSWYQQTPGQGLQFLFEYFSETQRNKGNFPGRFSGRQFSNSRSEMNVSTLELGDSALYLCASSSGADTGELFFGEGSRLTVL.

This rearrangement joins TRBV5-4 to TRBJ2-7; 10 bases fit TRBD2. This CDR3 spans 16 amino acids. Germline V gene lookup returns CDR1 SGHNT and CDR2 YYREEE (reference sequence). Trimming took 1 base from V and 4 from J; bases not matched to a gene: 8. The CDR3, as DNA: TGTGCCAGCAGCTTGACGGCCAGCGGGGGGGCTTACGAGCAGTACTTC. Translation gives CASSLTASGGAYEQYF. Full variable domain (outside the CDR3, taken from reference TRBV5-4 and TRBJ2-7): ETGVTQSPTHLIKTRGQQVTLRCSSQSGHNTVSWYQQALGQGPQFIFQYYREEENGRGNFPPRFSGLQFPNYSSELNVNALELDDSALYLCASSLTASGGAYEQYFGPGTRLTVT.

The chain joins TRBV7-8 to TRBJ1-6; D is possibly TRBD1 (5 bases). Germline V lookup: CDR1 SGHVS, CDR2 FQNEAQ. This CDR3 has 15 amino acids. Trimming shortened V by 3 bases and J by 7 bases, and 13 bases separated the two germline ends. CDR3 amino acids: CASSFSATDNSPLHF. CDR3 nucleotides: TGTGCCAGCAGCTTCTCTGCGACAGACAATTCACCCCTCCACTTT. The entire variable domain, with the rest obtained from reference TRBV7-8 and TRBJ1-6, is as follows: GAGVSQSPRYKVAKRGQDVALRCDPISGHVSLFWYQQALGQGPEFLTYFQNEAQLDKSGLPSDRFFAERPEGSVSTLKIQRTQQEDSAVYLCASSFSATDNSPLHFGNGTRLTVT.

The CDR3: CASSDTYYGYTF. In DNA form, the CDR3 reads TGTGCCAGCAGTGACACCTACTATGGCTACACCTTC. This chain links TRBV6-1 with TRBJ1-2; D not resolved. The V end was cut by 3 bases, the J end by 3 bases, with 5 bases between. The length of the CDR3 is 12 residues. In germline, CDR1 is MNHNS, CDR2 SASEGT.

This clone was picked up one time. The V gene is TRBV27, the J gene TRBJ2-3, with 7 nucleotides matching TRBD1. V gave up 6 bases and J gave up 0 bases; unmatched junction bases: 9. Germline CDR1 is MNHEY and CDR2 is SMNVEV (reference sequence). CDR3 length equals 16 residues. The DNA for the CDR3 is TGTGCCAGCAGATTCTCCGGGACAGCTAGCACAGATACGCAGTATTTT. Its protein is CASRFSGTASTDTQYF.

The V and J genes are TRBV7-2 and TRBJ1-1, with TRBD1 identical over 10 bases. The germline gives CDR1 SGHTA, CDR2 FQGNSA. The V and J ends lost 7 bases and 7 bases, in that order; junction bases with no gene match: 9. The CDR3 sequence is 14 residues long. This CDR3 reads CASIATGGPFEAFF. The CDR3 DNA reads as TGTGCCAGCATCGCGACAGGGGGCCCATTTGAAGCTTTCTTT.

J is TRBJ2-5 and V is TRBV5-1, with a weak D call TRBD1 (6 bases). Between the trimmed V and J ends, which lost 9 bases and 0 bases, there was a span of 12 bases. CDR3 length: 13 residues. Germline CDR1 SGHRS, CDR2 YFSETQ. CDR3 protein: CATRQENQETQYF. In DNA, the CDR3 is TGCGCCACCCGACAGGAAAACCAAGAGACCCAGTACTTC.

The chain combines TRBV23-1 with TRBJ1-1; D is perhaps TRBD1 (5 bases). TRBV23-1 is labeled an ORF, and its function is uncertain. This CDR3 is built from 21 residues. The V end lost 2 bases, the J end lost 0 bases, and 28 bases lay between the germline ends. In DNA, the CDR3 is TGCGCCAGCAGTCAAGGGGTGGAGACACCAGGGTGGGGATTCATGAACACTGAAGCTTTCTTT. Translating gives CASSQGVETPGWGFMNTEAFF.

The CDR3 nucleotides are TGCGCCAGCAGCATGCTGGGGGACAGGGGGGCCAACGTCCTGACTTTC. It translates to CASSMLGDRGANVLTF. The chain is built from TRBV5-1 and TRBJ2-6, with 8 nucleotides matching TRBD1. V lost 4 bases to trimming and J lost 4 bases; unmatched junction nucleotides: 7. Germline V gene lookup returns CDR1 SGHRS and CDR2 YFSETQ. CDR3 length: 16 amino acids.

For the CDR3, the DNA is TGCGCCAGCAGCCAAGACCACAGGGAGAACTATGGCTACACCTTC. Its protein is CASSQDHRENYGYTF. V is TRBV4-1 and J is TRBJ1-2, with a weak D call TRBD1 (6 bases). The CDR3 is 15 amino acids. Per germline, CDR1 MGHRA and CDR2 YSYEKL. Trimming stripped 0 bases from V and 2 bases from J, with 10 bases between.

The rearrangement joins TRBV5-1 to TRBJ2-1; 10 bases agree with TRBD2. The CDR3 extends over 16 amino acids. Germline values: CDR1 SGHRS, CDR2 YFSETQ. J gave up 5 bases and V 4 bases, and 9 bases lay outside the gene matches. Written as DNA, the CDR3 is TGCGCCAGCAGCCCGGCAGCGGGGGGGCTCAACAATGAGCAGTTCTTC. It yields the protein CASSPAAGGLNNEQFF.

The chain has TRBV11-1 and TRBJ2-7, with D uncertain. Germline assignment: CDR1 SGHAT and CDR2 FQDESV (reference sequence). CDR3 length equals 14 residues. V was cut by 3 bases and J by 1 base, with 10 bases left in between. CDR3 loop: CASSLKAESYEQYF. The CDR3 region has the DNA TGTGCCAGCAGCTTGAAGGCGGAATCCTACGAGCAGTACTTC.

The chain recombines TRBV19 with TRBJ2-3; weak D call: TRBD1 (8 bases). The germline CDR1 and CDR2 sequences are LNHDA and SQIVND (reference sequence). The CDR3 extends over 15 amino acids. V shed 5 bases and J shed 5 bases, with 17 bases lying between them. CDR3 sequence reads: CASSRQGWGGDTQYF. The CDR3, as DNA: TGTGCCAGTAGTCGACAGGGGTGGGGGGGAGATACGCAGTATTTT.